The present TCR beta chain was sequenced within a study of blood T cell repertoires in COVID-19. Study-level background: Sites across the United States, Italy and Spain contributed samples from acute and convalescent COVID-19. T cells, B-cell-depleted T cells, or PBMCs supplied cDNA or gDNA.

TCRdb's copy holds only in-frame clones and misses some; the assay was immunoSEQ multiplex PCR. Altogether approximately 94,000 clones are present, around 80% being singletons, with the ten largest covering around a quarter. Trimming cost V 5 bases and J 4 bases, with 14 bases left between them. The length of the CDR3 is 14 residues. Germline values: CDR1 MNHEY, CDR2 SMNVEV (reference sequence). This clone was detected only a few times. The chain couples TRBV27 to TRBJ1-1; D possibly corresponds to TRBD1 (5 bases). The receptor was isolated from a man aged 55-75 years with acute or convalescent COVID-19. Sequenced sample: peripheral blood. The CDR3 region is CASSRDERVTEAFF. CDR3 coding DNA: TGTGCCAGCAGTAGGGACGAGCGGGTCACTGAAGCTTTCTTT.